Described below is a single T cell receptor beta chain sequence and its context. TCRdb's table, derived via immunoSEQ multiplex PCR, lists solely in-frame clones and lacks some. The sample includes roughly 150,000 clones, around 87% of them seen just once. The data derive from a study of blood T cell repertoires in COVID-19. About the research overall: The origin of the acute and convalescent COVID-19 samples was the United States, Italy and Spain. T cells, B-cell-depleted T cells, or PBMCs provided the cDNA or gDNA that served as material.

The CDR3 is made up of 18 amino acids. From germline, CDR1 is MNHEY and CDR2 SMNVEV (reference sequence). V was pared by 7 bases and J by 7 bases, with 21 bases of the junction left unmatched. The sample comprised peripheral blood. The chain uses TRBV27 and TRBJ2-1; 8 nucleotides agree with TRBD1. This clonotype was obtained from a man older than 75 with acute or convalescent COVID-19. In DNA form, the CDR3 reads TGTGCCAGCAAGGACGGACAGGGACCCAGCTCCTACGGGAATGAGCAGTTCTTC. Residues: CASKDGQGPSSYGNEQFF.